These 28 T cell receptor beta chains were all obtained from the same sample, sequenced in a study of blood T cell repertoires in COVID-19 (dated by TCRdb to between 2020 and 2021). Libraries were constructed by the immunoSEQ multiplex PCR assay. TCRdb limited this immuneACCESS table to in-frame rearrangements with V and J called. A share of clones is missing; checked studies link under half to unresolved V genes, and the rest is unexplained. The sample contains approximately 380,000 clones, 88% of them found a single time. 1.2% of the sample goes to the ten largest clones. Sequenced input: PBMCs or T cells enriched from blood (not recorded which). The origin of the receptors is a woman aged 18-30 years who had recovered from COVID-19.

V and J are TRBV6-2 or TRBV6-3 and TRBJ2-7; weak D call: TRBD1 (6 bases). Trimming took off 5 bases at V and 12 bases at J, with 17 bases between the two ends. This CDR3 contains 12 residues. Germline lookup yields CDR1 MNHEY and CDR2 SVGEGT. CDR3 sequence reads: CASSPGHGRPYF. The CDR3 nucleotides are TGTGCCAGCAGTCCGGGACACGGAAGACCGTACTTC.

The chain employs TRBV7-3 and TRBJ2-1; 12 nucleotides match TRBD2. Germline V CDR1 and CDR2: SGHTA, FQGTGA. V shed 4 bases and J 10 bases; nucleotides not matched to a gene: 5. This CDR3 is built from 14 residues. Written as DNA, the CDR3 is TGTGCCAGCAGCTCTAGCGGGGGGGCAGAGGAGCAGTTCTTC. It is translated as CASSSSGGAEEQFF.

The chain carries TRBV7-2 and TRBJ1-2, with D perhaps matching TRBD1 (6 bases). Trimming left V 0 bases short and J 3 bases short, with 20 bases between. The length of the CDR3 is 18 residues. The V gene's germline CDR1 is SGHTA and CDR2 FQGNSA. CDR3 residues: CASSLAPVGVGGHYGYTF. CDR3 bases: TGTGCCAGCAGCTTAGCCCCCGTAGGTGTGGGGGGGCACTATGGCTACACCTTC.

The rearrangement links TRBV2 to TRBJ1-5; TRBD1 matches 7 bases. The CDR3 has 16 residues. The trim removed 7 bases at V and 2 bases at J, leaving 11 bases unmatched. Germline-derived CDR1 and CDR2 are SNHLY and FYNNEI. DNA of the CDR3: TGTGCCAGCAAGCCCGGTCAGGGGGTGGGCAATCAGCCCCAGCATTTT. Amino acid sequence: CASKPGQGVGNQPQHF.

This clone was seen a few times. This sequence joins TRBV7-2 and TRBJ2-7; TRBD1 agrees at 9 bases. Germline V lookup: CDR1 SGHTA, CDR2 FQGNSA. The CDR3 covers 16 residues. Unmatched junction bases numbered 7, after V lost 2 bases and J lost 2 bases. CDR3 loop: CASSLNGQGNPYEQYF. CDR3 nucleotides: TGTGCCAGCAGCTTAAACGGACAGGGGAACCCCTACGAGCAGTACTTC.

The rearrangement joins TRBV29-1 to TRBJ1-2; TRBD1 might be the D (5 bases). The V end lost 2 bases, the J end lost 3 bases, and 19 bases lay between the germline ends. This CDR3 is built from 16 residues. From germline, CDR1 is SQVTM and CDR2 ANQGSEA. In nucleotides, the CDR3 is TGCAGCGTTGAATCAGCAGGGTTGGTTGTTGACTATGGCTACACCTTC. Translating it yields CSVESAGLVVDYGYTF.

J is TRBJ2-6 and V is TRBV4-1, with TRBD1 matching 9 bases. From germline, CDR1 is MGHRA and CDR2 YSYEKL. V trimming: 5 bases; J trimming: 0 bases; junction bases outside the gene matches: 8. The CDR3 totals 18 residues. In DNA form, the CDR3 reads TGCGCCAGCAGCGCGGGACAGGGAGAGACCTCTGGGGCCAACGTCCTGACTTTC. It encodes CASSAGQGETSGANVLTF.

The DNA for the CDR3 is TGTGCCAGCAGTGTTGATGGGGGGTTGGATGGCTACACCTTC. As protein: CASSVDGGLDGYTF. The chain combines TRBV25-1 with TRBJ1-2; the D gene is possibly TRBD1 (5 bases). The CDR3 covers 14 residues. V was cut by 4 bases and J by 6 bases, with 15 bases left in between. The germline V gene has CDR1 MGHDK and CDR2 SYGVNS.

This chain uses TRBV19 with TRBJ1-6; 7 bases agree with TRBD1. Germline V gene data show CDR1 as LNHDA and CDR2 as SQIVND (reference sequence). This CDR3 comprises 15 residues. Trimming took 4 bases from V and 5 from J; bases not matched to a gene: 5. CDR3 sequence: CASSTTDRDNSPLHF. The CDR3 bases are TGTGCCAGTAGTACCACAGACAGGGATAATTCACCCCTCCACTTT.

The chain employs TRBV29-1 and TRBJ1-2; possibly TRBD1 for D (6 bases). V lost 7 bases and J 0 bases, leaving 9 bases between the germline ends. In germline, CDR1 is SQVTM, CDR2 ANQGSEA. CDR3 length equals 12 residues. CDR3 DNA sequence: TGCAGCGGGGGGGCAGCTAACTATGGCTACACCTTC. It yields the protein CSGGAANYGYTF.

This chain links TRBV25-1 with TRBJ1-2; D might be TRBD1 (6 bases). The CDR3 is 13 residues long. V lost 6 bases to trimming and J lost 8 bases, with 16 bases between them. The germline gives CDR1 MGHDK, CDR2 SYGVNS. The CDR3 nucleotides are TGTGCCAGCAGCCTACAGGGTCAAATAGGCTACACCTTC. Protein: CASSLQGQIGYTF.

The chain recombines TRBV10-3 with TRBJ1-2; 9 bases match TRBD1. Germline V CDR1 and CDR2: ENHRY, SYGVKD. The CDR3 runs 13 residues. Trimming removed 10 bases from V and 4 bases from J; junction bases left unmatched: 7. CDR3 amino acids: CATSTGGVYGYTF. The CDR3 DNA follows: TGTGCCACCTCGACAGGGGGTGTCTATGGCTACACCTTC.

The chain uses TRBV6-2 or TRBV6-3 and TRBJ2-2; TRBD2 agrees at 9 bases. Trimming removed 2 bases from V and 0 bases from J; junction bases left unmatched: 4. Germline assignment: CDR1 MNHEY and CDR2 SVGEGT. This CDR3 is 17 amino acids long. DNA of the CDR3: TGTGCCAGCAGTTACCAGCGGGGGGACGCGAACACCGGGGAGCTGTTTTTT. The encoded protein is CASSYQRGDANTGELFF.

This clone has a handful of counts. The chain links TRBV29-1 to TRBJ2-2; D gene unclear. The CDR3 consists of 12 residues. V was clipped by 2 bases and J by 5 bases, with 6 bases between them. Germline V gene data show CDR1 as SQVTM and CDR2 as ANQGSEA. The DNA of the CDR3 is TGCAGCGTTGAATCGAGAACCGGGGAGCTGTTTTTT. The encoded protein is CSVESRTGELFF.

The genes are TRBV5-1 and TRBJ2-5; 7 positions agree with TRBD2. Germline CDR1 reads SGHRS; CDR2 reads YFSETQ. V lost 1 base and J lost 5; bases outside the gene matches: 11. CDR3 length equals 16 residues. CDR3 in amino acids: CASSLSLADLRETQYF. DNA for the CDR3: TGCGCCAGCAGCTTGAGTCTAGCGGACCTCAGGGAGACCCAGTACTTC. Based on the CDR3 plus reference TRBV5-1 and TRBJ2-5, the full variable domain is KAGVTQTPRYLIKTRGQQVTLSCSPISGHRSVSWYQQTPGQGLQFLFEYFSETQRNKGNFPGRFSGRQFSNSRSEMNVSTLELGDSALYLCASSLSLADLRETQYFGPGTRLLVL.

V is TRBV5-5 and J is TRBJ1-1; D is undetermined. V was clipped by 0 bases and J by 4 bases, with 10 bases between them. Germline CDR1 is SGHKS and CDR2 is YYEKEE (reference sequence). CDR3 length: 14 amino acids. The CDR3 loop is CASSLGRGRTEAFF. CDR3 DNA sequence: TGTGCCAGCAGCTTGGGGCGGGGTCGCACTGAAGCTTTCTTT.

This clone has only a few counts. V gene TRBV5-1 combines with J gene TRBJ1-4, with TRBD1 matching over 8 bases. V trimming: 4 bases; J trimming: 5 bases; junction bases outside the gene matches: 10. There are 16 residues in the CDR3. Germline CDR1 reads SGHRS; CDR2 reads YFSETQ. In DNA, the CDR3 is TGCGCCAGCAGCAGTACCTCAGGGGGCCGGAATGAAAAACTGTTTTTT. Translated, it gives CASSSTSGGRNEKLFF.

The chain couples TRBV19 to TRBJ2-1, with D tentatively TRBD2 (5 bases). Germline V lookup: CDR1 LNHDA, CDR2 SQIVND (reference sequence). The CDR3 runs to 14 residues. Trimming pared 2 bases from V and 10 bases from J, leaving 15 bases between. DNA for the CDR3: TGTGCCAGTAGTATACGAGATTCGGACTTCGAGCAGTTCTTC. Amino acid sequence: CASSIRDSDFEQFF.

This chain uses TRBV9 with TRBJ1-2, with 7 bases aligning to TRBD1. CDR3 length: 15 residues. The germline V gene encodes CDR1 SGDLS and CDR2 YYNGEE. V dropped 3 bases and J dropped 1; count of bases not matched to a gene: 6. The CDR3: CASSAGQLINYGYTF. CDR3 sequence (DNA): TGTGCCAGCAGCGCGGGACAGCTTATTAACTATGGCTACACCTTC.

The J gene is TRBJ2-7, the V gene TRBV2, with 8 bases lining up with TRBD1. The germline gives CDR1 SNHLY, CDR2 FYNNEI. The V segment lost 6 bases and the J segment 7 bases; nucleotides outside the gene matches: 8. CDR3 length: 13 amino acids. The CDR3 reads CASRATGAGEQYF. The CDR3 nucleotides read TGTGCCAGCAGAGCGACAGGGGCGGGGGAGCAGTACTTC.

J is TRBJ2-7 and V is TRBV5-1; TRBD1 matches 7 bases. Germline CDR1 and CDR2: SGHRS and YFSETQ. V lost 4 bases, J lost 2 bases, and 15 bases stayed unmatched. The CDR3 is made up of 17 amino acids. The CDR3 coding sequence is TGCGCCAGCAGCGTCGGATACAGGGGTAGGGGGCCCTACGAGCAGTACTTC. This codes for CASSVGYRGRGPYEQYF. The variable domain in full, completed from reference TRBV5-1 and TRBJ2-7, reads KAGVTQTPRYLIKTRGQQVTLSCSPISGHRSVSWYQQTPGQGLQFLFEYFSETQRNKGNFPGRFSGRQFSNSRSEMNVSTLELGDSALYLCASSVGYRGRGPYEQYFGPGTRLTVT.

J is TRBJ1-5 and V is TRBV18; weak D call: TRBD1 (5 bases). The V end was cut by 0 bases, the J end by 7 bases, with 10 bases between. Germline CDR1 and CDR2: KGHSH and LQKENI. This CDR3 region has 14 residues. The CDR3 DNA reads as TGTGCCAGCTCACCACCGGGGCTTAGCCAGCCCCAGCATTTT. Translating gives CASSPPGLSQPQHF.

V is TRBV7-3 and J is TRBJ2-7; 8 positions agree with TRBD1. J gave up 2 bases and V 2 bases, and 5 bases lay outside the gene matches. Germline loops: CDR1 SGHTA, CDR2 FQGTGA. CDR3 size: 15 residues. CDR3 sequence (DNA): TGTGCCAGCAGCTTACACGGACAGGGTACCTACGAGCAGTACTTC. This sequence encodes CASSLHGQGTYEQYF.

V is TRBV27 and J is TRBJ1-2; 11 bases map to TRBD1. Looked up from germline, CDR1 is MNHEY and CDR2 is SMNVEV (reference sequence). Losses at the gene ends were 5 bases for V and 5 bases for J; bases not matched to a gene: 10. The CDR3 sequence is 16 residues long. CDR3: CASSPPVGQGEYGYTF. For the CDR3, the DNA is TGTGCCAGCAGTCCCCCTGTGGGACAGGGGGAGTATGGCTACACCTTC.

The chain uses TRBV10-2 and TRBJ1-2, with 7 positions matching TRBD1. Germline trimming cut 6 bases from V and 0 bases from J; bases unmatched to any gene: 7. Germline V gene data show CDR1 as WSHSY and CDR2 as SAAADI. The CDR3 contains 15 residues. The CDR3 protein is CASSEEGAANYGYTF. In nucleotides, the CDR3 is TGCGCCAGCAGCGAGGAGGGGGCGGCTAACTATGGCTACACCTTC.

The CDR3 DNA reads TGTGCCAGCAGCTGGTGGTCCGGGAACTCCTACAATGAGCAGTTCTTC. The encoded protein is CASSWWSGNSYNEQFF. The chain couples TRBV5-8 to TRBJ2-1, with D perhaps TRBD2 (5 bases). The CDR3 runs 16 residues. CDR1 and CDR2 from the germline V gene are SGHTS and YDEGEE. V was shortened by 3 bases and J by 0 bases, with 13 bases between the two germline ends.

The CDR3 DNA reads as TGCGCCAGCAGCAACGGGGACAGCTATGGCTACACCTTC. This translates into CASSNGDSYGYTF. This rearrangement joins TRBV5-1 to TRBJ1-2, with 7 bases that match TRBD1. Germline lookup yields CDR1 SGHRS and CDR2 YFSETQ. The CDR3 length is 13 residues. V was pared by 4 bases and J by 4 bases, with 4 bases of the junction left unmatched.

The chain has TRBV12-3 or TRBV12-4 and TRBJ2-5; TRBD1 aligns across 8 bases. V was clipped by 5 bases and J by 5 bases; unmatched bases: 4. This CDR3 is 13 amino acids long. As DNA, the CDR3 is TGTGCCAGCAGTCCGACAGGGGAGGAGACCCAGTACTTC. Translated: CASSPTGEETQYF.